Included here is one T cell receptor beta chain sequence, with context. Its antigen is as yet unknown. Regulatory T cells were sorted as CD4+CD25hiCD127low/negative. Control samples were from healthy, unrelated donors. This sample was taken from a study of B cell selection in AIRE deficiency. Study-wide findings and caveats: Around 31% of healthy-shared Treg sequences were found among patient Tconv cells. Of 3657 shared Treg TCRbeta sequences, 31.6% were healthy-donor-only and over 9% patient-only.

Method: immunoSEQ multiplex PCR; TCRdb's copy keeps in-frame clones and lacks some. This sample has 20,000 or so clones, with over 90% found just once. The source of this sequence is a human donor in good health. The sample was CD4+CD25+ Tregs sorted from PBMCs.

In nucleotides, the CDR3 is TGCGCCAGCAGCCAAGAAAGTAACCCTAATGGTCCCTTTAACTATGGCTACACCTTC. It yields the protein CASSQESNPNGPFNYGYTF. This sequence joins TRBV4-1 and TRBJ1-2; the D is unclear. Trimming stripped 0 bases from V and 1 base from J, with 21 bases between. The CDR3 totals 19 residues. CDR1 and CDR2 (germline): MGHRA, YSYEKL.